These 31 T cell receptor beta chains share one sample of origin, sequenced in a study of blood T cells in healthy people across ages. Alongside a J-beta primer mix, a sample-barcoded 5' primer served in a second PCR lasting about 6 to 11 cycles. TCRdb reprocessed the 5' RACE reads via MiXCR and lists one record per CDR3 protein. Of around 520,000 distinct CDR3 sequences detected, about 25% appear once; the ten largest clones hold approximately 3.3%. In addition, the sample was reused for a study of T cells of mothers and their children.

Input material: blood. The receptors stem from a boy younger than 10 in good health.

The chain couples TRBV5-1 to TRBJ2-5, with a tentative D call TRBD1 (5 bases). The CDR3 consists of 15 residues. V was cut by 4 bases and J by 2 bases, with 15 bases left in between. The V gene's germline CDR1 is SGHRS and CDR2 YFSETQ. Here the CDR3 reads CASSPGQARQETQYF. The CDR3 nucleotides are TGCGCCAGCAGCCCCGGACAAGCCCGACAAGAGACCCAGTACTTC.

A single count supports this clonotype. The V and J genes are TRBV9 and TRBJ2-5; TRBD2 matches 9 bases. Germline V gene lookup returns CDR1 SGDLS and CDR2 YYNGEE. Trimming cost V 3 bases and J 5 bases; bases outside gene matches: 5. The CDR3 length is 14 residues. The DNA of the CDR3 is TGTGCCAGCAGCGGGGGGACTAGCTTGGAGACCCAGTACTTC. This codes for CASSGGTSLETQYF.

A word on this clonotype: Mismatch with germline at one junction end may stem from a read error. The chain is built from TRBV6-5 and TRBJ2-6; possible D gene TRBD1, 5 bases. Per the germline V gene, CDR1 is MNHEY and CDR2 is SVGAGI. The CDR3 is 16 amino acids. In nucleotides, the CDR3 is TGTGCCAGCAGTTACTCAAGATCCTCTGGGGCCAACGTCCGGACTTTC. This codes for CASSYSRSSGANVRTF.

This clonotype has just a few counts. The chain links TRBV7-9 to TRBJ1-4; no firm D call. The CDR3 runs 15 residues. CDR1 and CDR2 from the germline V gene are SEHNR and FQNEAQ (reference sequence). Trimming took off 1 base at V and 3 bases at J, with 9 bases between the two ends. The CDR3 reads CASSLVGSANEKLFF. Written as DNA, the CDR3 is TGTGCCAGCAGCTTAGTTGGGAGTGCTAATGAAAAACTGTTTTTT.

This sequence joins TRBV6-6 and TRBJ2-5; a weak D match, TRBD2 (6 bases). The last part of the DNA fits TRBJ2-7 better; the J call may be wrong. Germline CDR1 is MNHNY and CDR2 is SVGAGI (reference sequence). CDR3 length: 15 amino acids. The CDR3 DNA reads as TGTGCCAGCAGGACTGACCCGGGACTGCCCTACGAGCAGTACTTC. It encodes CASRTDPGLPYEQYF.

CDR3 nucleotides: TGCGCCAGCAGCTTGGCCCGGGACAGGGTCTACGAGCAGTACTTC. Translated: CASSLARDRVYEQYF. This sequence joins TRBV5-1 and TRBJ2-7, with 9 nucleotides matching TRBD1. Per germline, CDR1 SGHRS and CDR2 YFSETQ. The J segment lost 3 bases and the V segment lost 0 bases, leaving 4 bases of the junction unmatched. The CDR3 has 15 amino acids.

This clonotype was seen only once. V gene TRBV24-1 combines with J gene TRBJ2-1; 11 nucleotides agree with TRBD1. The CDR3 spans 16 residues. The germline gives CDR1 KGHDR, CDR2 SFDVKD. The V segment lost 2 bases and the J segment 7 bases; nucleotides outside the gene matches: 6. The chain's CDR3 is CATSDSGTGGRNEQFF. The CDR3 DNA reads TGTGCCACCAGTGATTCCGGGACAGGGGGTAGGAATGAGCAGTTCTTC.

The CDR3 DNA reads as TGTGCCAGCAGCTTGGGGGCTTATAATTCACCCCTCCACTTT. This gives the protein CASSLGAYNSPLHF. This rearrangement joins TRBV7-6 to TRBJ1-6, with a tentative D call TRBD1 (6 bases). This CDR3 spans 14 amino acids. The germline V and J ends were trimmed by 3 bases and 4 bases, with 7 bases remaining between them. CDR1 SGHVS and CDR2 FNYEAQ come from the germline V gene.

This clonotype was detected only once. The CDR3 spells CASSFAPGQGALEQFF. Here the CDR3 DNA reads TGTGCCAGCAGCTTTGCCCCGGGACAGGGGGCACTTGAGCAGTTCTTC. The chain uses TRBV13 and TRBJ2-1; the match to TRBD1 covers 12 bases. Trimming at V came to 3 bases and at J to 9 bases, leaving 9 bases not matched to a gene. Germline V CDR1 and CDR2: PRHDT, FYEKMQ (reference sequence). The CDR3 is made up of 16 amino acids. Supplemented by reference TRBV13 and TRBJ2-1, the full variable domain reads AAGVIQSPRHLIKEKRETATLKCYPIPRHDTVYWYQQGPGQDPQFLISFYEKMQSDKGSIPDRFSAQQFSDYHSELNMSSLELGDSALYFCASSFAPGQGALEQFFGPGTRLTVL.

The chain joins TRBV7-9 to TRBJ2-7; D gene unclear. V dropped 5 bases and J dropped 4 bases, with 12 bases sitting between them. This CDR3 has 13 residues. CDR1 and CDR2 (germline): SEHNR, FQNEAQ (reference sequence). The DNA for the CDR3 is TGTGCCAGCAGCGAATCTCGGGCGTACGAGCAGTACTTC. Translated, it gives CASSESRAYEQYF.

This chain connects TRBV25-1 to TRBJ2-1; D might be TRBD1 or TRBD2, each matching 6 bases. CDR3 length: 18 amino acids. CDR1 MGHDK and CDR2 SYGVNS come from the germline V gene. The ends were cut back, 3 bases at V and 4 bases at J, with 22 bases in the middle. This chain's CDR3 is CASSEFEGLGGLYNEQFF. The CDR3 DNA reads TGTGCCAGCAGTGAGTTTGAGGGCCTGGGGGGCCTTTACAATGAGCAGTTCTTC.

This clonotype was recorded a few times. Possible read error: a much larger clone is one base away. V and J are TRBV20-1 and TRBJ2-5; 7 nucleotides line up with TRBD1. The V and J ends lost 5 bases and 1 base, in that order; junction bases with no gene match: 10. The CDR3 loop spans 15 amino acids. Germline V gene sequence: CDR1 DFQATT, CDR2 SNEGSKA (reference sequence). CDR3 sequence reads: CSADVQGSTQETQYF. As DNA, the CDR3 is TGCAGTGCTGACGTACAGGGGTCCACCCAAGAGACCCAGTACTTC.

The chain uses TRBV2 and TRBJ2-2, with D unclear. The germline V and J ends were trimmed by 7 bases and 0 bases, with 18 bases remaining between them. The CDR3 contains 17 residues. Germline V gene lookup returns CDR1 SNHLY and CDR2 FYNNEI. The CDR3 here is CASNPRLDGANTGELFF. Written as DNA, the CDR3 is TGTGCCAGCAACCCTCGATTGGACGGCGCGAACACCGGGGAGCTGTTTTTT.

This sequence joins TRBV5-6 and TRBJ2-5; D gene unclear. The better agreement between TRBJ2-1 and the DNA end casts doubt on the J call. The CDR3 totals 15 residues. Germline V CDR1 and CDR2: SGHDT, YYEEEE. CDR3 sequence (DNA): TGTGCCAGCAGCTTGAGGTTACTATCATTCGATGAGCAGTTCTTC. Amino acid sequence: CASSLRLLSFDEQFF.

This clonotype was seen more than once but under ten times. The chain uses TRBV18 and TRBJ2-5; TRBD1 aligns across 7 bases. The J call may be mistaken, given a closer DNA end match to TRBJ2-1. There are 16 residues in the CDR3. CDR1 and CDR2 (germline): KGHSH, LQKENI. Here the CDR3 reads CASSPRDSILYNEQFF. The CDR3 nucleotides are TGTGCCAGCTCCCCGAGGGACAGCATCCTTTACAATGAGCAGTTCTTC.

V and J are TRBV7-6 and TRBJ2-7; TRBD1 matches 7 bases. Unmatched junction bases numbered 9, after V lost 5 bases and J lost 2 bases. The CDR3 is 15 residues long. Germline lookup yields CDR1 SGHVS and CDR2 FNYEAQ. The CDR3 DNA reads as TGTGCCAGCAGCGGAAGGACAGGCGGCCCCTACGAGCAGTACTTC. Translating it yields CASSGRTGGPYEQYF.

V gene TRBV7-9 combines with J gene TRBJ1-2; 8 bases fit TRBD1. The length of the CDR3 is 13 residues. The germline gives CDR1 SEHNR, CDR2 FQNEAQ (reference sequence). After removal of 11 bases from V and 8 bases from J, the junction contained 13 bases not matched to a gene. CDR3 amino acids: CAGYDRGRNGYTF. The CDR3 region has the DNA TGTGCCGGCTATGACAGGGGCCGTAACGGCTACACCTTC.

V and J are TRBV14 and TRBJ2-2; the match to TRBD2 covers 11 bases. The germline CDR1 and CDR2 sequences are SGHDN and FVKESK. V lost 3 bases, J lost 1 base, and 1 base stayed unmatched. The CDR3 runs to 16 residues. In DNA, the CDR3 is TGTGCCAGCAGCCACGGACTAGCGGGGAACACCGGGGAGCTGTTTTTT. This sequence encodes CASSHGLAGNTGELFF.

This clonotype has just a few counts. V is TRBV7-9 and J is TRBJ2-5; 9 bases are shared with TRBD2. The J call may be wrong; the DNA end is better matched by TRBJ2-7. Germline CDR1 is SEHNR and CDR2 is FQNEAQ (reference sequence). The CDR3 spans 14 residues. The CDR3 protein is CASSPSGVFYEQYF. In nucleotides, the CDR3 is TGTGCCAGCAGCCCTAGCGGGGTGTTCTACGAGCAGTACTTC.

This clonotype was picked up a small number of times. The chain joins TRBV28 to TRBJ2-5; D call uncertain. Gene TRBJ2-1 matches the end of the DNA better, so the J call may be wrong. This CDR3 spans 14 amino acids. CDR1 and CDR2 (germline): MDHEN, SYDVKM. The CDR3: CASSSSFEYNEQFF. The CDR3 DNA reads TGTGCCAGCAGTTCCAGCTTCGAGTACAATGAGCAGTTCTTC.

As concerns this clonotype: The DNA is left out, because the CDR3 cannot be placed on it with certainty; the CDR3 is given as TCRdb lists it. This chain links TRBV20-1 with TRBJ2-4; TRBD2 reflects the table's D call only, with no check against the DNA. Per the germline V gene, CDR1 is DFQATT and CDR2 is SNEGSKA (reference sequence). The CDR3 is 12 amino acids in total, end residues counted. CDR3 in amino acids: CSTSGVENIQYF.

The J gene is TRBJ2-5, the V gene TRBV27; 8 positions match TRBD2. Trimming at V came to 4 bases and at J to 5 bases, leaving 9 bases not matched to a gene. Germline CDR1 reads MNHEY; CDR2 reads SMNVEV (reference sequence). The CDR3 totals 15 residues. The DNA of the CDR3 is TGTGCCAGCAGTTGGGCGGGGGGCGGAATGGAGACCCAGTACTTC. Amino acids: CASSWAGGGMETQYF.

V and J are TRBV7-2 and TRBJ2-2; D might be TRBD1 (5 bases). The CDR3 runs 14 residues. Trimming stripped 4 bases from V and 8 bases from J, with 14 bases between. Germline CDR1 and CDR2: SGHTA and FQGNSA. CDR3 sequence reads: CASSSSRGRGELFF. The CDR3 DNA follows: TGTGCCAGCAGCTCCAGTAGGGGTAGGGGGGAGCTGTTTTTT.

This sequence joins TRBV3-1 and TRBJ1-2; 8 bases align to TRBD1. Germline assignment: CDR1 LGHDT and CDR2 YNNKEL (reference sequence). The CDR3 runs to 15 residues. V was clipped by 4 bases and J by 7 bases; unmatched bases: 11. CDR3 nucleotides: TGTGCCAGCAGCCCCCACCACAGGGGGGAGCCTGGCTACACCTTC. It yields the protein CASSPHHRGEPGYTF.

This rearrangement joins TRBV27 to TRBJ1-1, with D possibly being TRBD1 (6 bases). The CDR3 has 14 amino acids. Germline V gene lookup returns CDR1 MNHEY and CDR2 SMNVEV (reference sequence). Trimming took off 7 bases at V and 3 bases at J, with 15 bases between the two ends. The CDR3 sequence is CASMPTGWHTEAFF. The CDR3 DNA reads as TGTGCCAGCATGCCCACAGGGTGGCACACTGAAGCTTTCTTT.

The chain recombines TRBV4-1 with TRBJ1-2; D is ambiguous. Germline CDR1 is MGHRA and CDR2 is YSYEKL. Trimming shortened V by 0 bases and J by 4 bases, and 9 bases separated the two germline ends. CDR3 length equals 14 residues. The chain's CDR3 is CASSQEGRPYGYTF. For the CDR3, the DNA is TGCGCCAGCAGCCAAGAGGGCAGGCCCTATGGCTACACCTTC.

The table lists this clonotype with a few counts. The chain joins TRBV10-2 to TRBJ2-5; D gene uncertain. This CDR3 region has 14 residues. Trimming pared 5 bases from V and 5 bases from J, leaving 15 bases between. The germline V gene encodes CDR1 WSHSY and CDR2 SAAADI. CDR3 sequence (DNA): TGCGCCAGCAGTCACAGACGGCGTGGGGAGACCCAGTACTTC. It translates to CASSHRRRGETQYF.

To note about this clonotype: Germline and junction disagree at one end, which may indicate a read error. The V call is TRBV7-7, the J call TRBJ2-5; D possibly corresponds to TRBD2 (5 bases). Per the germline V gene, CDR1 is SSHAT and CDR2 is FNYEAQ (reference sequence). The length of the CDR3 is 13 residues. CDR3 DNA: TGTGCTAGCAGCTCTCGGCACGCGGGGACCCAGTACTTC. Translating it yields CASSSRHAGTQYF.

In its sample, this clonotype was seen a few times. The V gene is TRBV5-1, the J gene TRBJ2-5; tentative D call: TRBD2 (6 bases). The CDR3 runs to 14 residues. Germline V gene sequence: CDR1 SGHRS, CDR2 YFSETQ. V gave up 3 bases and J gave up 4 bases, with 13 bases separating them. The CDR3 region is CASSSGGARETQYF. The CDR3 region has the DNA TGCGCCAGCAGCTCAGGAGGGGCGCGAGAGACCCAGTACTTC.

The V call is TRBV5-1, the J call TRBJ1-6; D gene ambiguous. Per the germline V gene, CDR1 is SGHRS and CDR2 is YFSETQ. Trimming shortened V by 0 bases and J by 8 bases, and 12 bases separated the two germline ends. The CDR3 extends over 15 amino acids. The CDR3 is CASSLAGPGYSPLHF. In DNA form, the CDR3 reads TGCGCCAGCAGCTTGGCCGGACCGGGGTATTCACCCCTCCACTTT.

This clonotype appeared a few times. The chain links TRBV5-1 to TRBJ2-5; 10 bases are shared with TRBD2. V trimming: 4 bases; J trimming: 4 bases; junction bases outside the gene matches: 7. CDR1 and CDR2 from the germline V gene are SGHRS and YFSETQ. The CDR3 sequence is 15 residues long. CDR3 DNA sequence: TGCGCCAGCAGCGGAGCGGGGGGGCACTCAGAGACCCAGTACTTC. It codes for CASSGAGGHSETQYF.